This TCR beta chain was identified in a study of glioma-infiltrating T cells. The iRepertoire nested amplicon-rescue multiplex PCR amplified TCR alpha and beta CDR3s from RNA. TCRdb reprocessed the multiplex PCR reads via MiXCR and lists one record per CDR3 protein. In the table there are some 110,000 distinct CDR3 sequences, roughly 25% of which are singletons. Germline V gene lookup returns CDR1 SNHLY and CDR2 FYNNEI. The length of the CDR3 is 17 residues. After removal of 1 base from V and 5 bases from J, the junction contained 10 bases not matched to a gene. This clonotype was observed a few times.

This TCR derives from a human donor with low-grade glioma or glioblastoma, undergoing nonglioma brain surgery, or in good health (not recorded which). Material: glioma tissue, nonneoplastic brain tissue, or PBMCs (not recorded which). The V call is TRBV2, the J call TRBJ2-7; 11 bases map to TRBD1. This CDR3 is CASSEDWTGTGGNEQYF. The CDR3 coding sequence is TGTGCCAGCAGTGAAGATTGGACGGGGACAGGGGGAAACGAGCAGTACTTC. Supplemented by reference TRBV2 and TRBJ2-7, the full variable domain reads EPEVTQTPSHQVTQMGQEVILRCVPISNHLYFYWYRQILGQKVEFLVSFYNNEISEKSEIFDDQFSVERPDGSNFTLKIRSTKLEDSAMYFCASSEDWTGTGGNEQYFGPGTRLTVT.